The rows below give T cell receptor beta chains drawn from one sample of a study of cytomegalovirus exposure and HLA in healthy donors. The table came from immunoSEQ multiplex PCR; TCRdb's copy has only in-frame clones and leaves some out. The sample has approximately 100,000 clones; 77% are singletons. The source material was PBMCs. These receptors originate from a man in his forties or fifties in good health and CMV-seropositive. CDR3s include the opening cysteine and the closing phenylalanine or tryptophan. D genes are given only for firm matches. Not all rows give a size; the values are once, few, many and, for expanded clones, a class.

cdr3_aa: CASSGSTGLTEAFF; cdr3_nt: TGTGCCAGCAGCGGATCAACAGGGCTCACTGAAGCTTTCTTT; clone_size: -; j_call: TRBJ1-1; d_call: -; v_call: TRBV7-9
cdr3_aa: CASSYYAGNTEAFF; cdr3_nt: TGTGCCAGCAGCTATTATGCAGGGAACACTGAAGCTTTCTTT; clone_size: -; j_call: TRBJ1-1; d_call: -; v_call: TRBV5-8
cdr3_aa: CASSGGTRRNEKLFF; cdr3_nt: TGTGCCAGCAGCGGAGGGACCCGGAGGAATGAAAAACTGTTTTTT; clone_size: -; j_call: TRBJ1-4; d_call: -; v_call: TRBV11-1
cdr3_aa: CASSVQGLGNEQFF; cdr3_nt: TGTGCCAGCAGCGTACAGGGGTTAGGCAATGAGCAGTTCTTC; clone_size: -; j_call: TRBJ2-1; d_call: -; v_call: TRBV9
cdr3_aa: CASSQWTAANTGELFF; cdr3_nt: TGCGCCAGCAGCCAGTGGACAGCCGCGAACACCGGGGAGCTGTTTTTT; clone_size: -; j_call: TRBJ2-2; d_call: -; v_call: TRBV4-1
cdr3_aa: CASSLTGGTEAFF; cdr3_nt: TGTGCCAGCAGCTTGACAGGGGGCACTGAAGCTTTCTTT; clone_size: -; j_call: TRBJ1-1; d_call: TRBD1; v_call: TRBV7-3
cdr3_aa: CASSLGQSSGANGLTF; cdr3_nt: TGTGCCAGCAGCTTGGGACAGAGCTCTGGGGCCAACGGCCTGACTTTC; clone_size: -; j_call: TRBJ2-6; d_call: -; v_call: TRBV5-4
cdr3_aa: CASSYPEQYF; cdr3_nt: TGTGCCAGCAGTTACCCCGAGCAGTACTTC; clone_size: once; j_call: TRBJ2-7; d_call: -; v_call: TRBV27
cdr3_aa: CASSLSQNYGYTF; cdr3_nt: TGTGCCAGCAGCTTATCACAGAACTATGGCTACACCTTC; clone_size: -; j_call: TRBJ1-2; d_call: -; v_call: TRBV7-8
cdr3_aa: CASSSSGEGTDTQYF; cdr3_nt: TGTGCCAGCAGTTCTTCCGGGGAAGGCACAGATACGCAGTATTTT; clone_size: -; j_call: TRBJ2-3; d_call: -; v_call: TRBV28
cdr3_aa: CANSQAVVETQYF; cdr3_nt: TGCGCCAACAGCCAAGCCGTCGTTGAGACCCAGTACTTC; clone_size: -; j_call: TRBJ2-5; d_call: -; v_call: TRBV4-3
cdr3_aa: CASRGGVLGTGELFF; cdr3_nt: TGCGCCAGCAGGGGGGGGGTCCTTGGCACCGGGGAGCTGTTTTTT; clone_size: few; j_call: TRBJ2-2; d_call: TRBD2; v_call: TRBV4-1
cdr3_aa: CASSLLGISTNEKLFF; cdr3_nt: TGTGCCAGCAGCTTGCTAGGAATATCAACTAATGAAAAACTGTTTTTT; clone_size: -; j_call: TRBJ1-4; d_call: -; v_call: TRBV5-5
cdr3_aa: CASSYNEVLTSEQFF; cdr3_nt: TGTGCCAGCAGCTATAATGAGGTTTTGACGAGCGAGCAGTTCTTC; clone_size: -; j_call: TRBJ2-1; d_call: -; v_call: TRBV7-9
cdr3_aa: CAGSLGGGKYNEQFF; cdr3_nt: TGTGCCGGCAGCTTGGGGGGGGGCAAATACAATGAGCAGTTCTTC; clone_size: -; j_call: TRBJ2-1; d_call: -; v_call: TRBV5-4
cdr3_aa: CASSPRQGYEQYF; cdr3_nt: TGTGCCAGCTCGCCCCGACAGGGCTACGAGCAGTACTTC; clone_size: -; j_call: TRBJ2-7; d_call: TRBD1; v_call: TRBV18
cdr3_aa: CASSQVQGASGNTIYF; cdr3_nt: TGCGCCAGCAGCCAAGTTCAGGGGGCGAGTGGAAACACCATATATTTT; clone_size: few; j_call: TRBJ1-3; d_call: TRBD1; v_call: TRBV4-3
cdr3_aa: CSVEDRGAHTGELFF; cdr3_nt: TGCAGCGTTGAAGATCGGGGGGCCCACACCGGGGAGCTGTTTTTT; clone_size: -; j_call: TRBJ2-2; d_call: -; v_call: TRBV29-1
cdr3_aa: CASSLAPTSAGYEQYF; cdr3_nt: TGTGCCAGCAGCTTAGCCCCTACTAGCGCCGGCTACGAGCAGTACTTC; clone_size: -; j_call: TRBJ2-7; d_call: TRBD2; v_call: TRBV7-2
cdr3_aa: CASSERQGSYEQYF; cdr3_nt: TGTGCCAGCAGCGAACGACAGGGGTCCTACGAGCAGTACTTC; clone_size: once; j_call: TRBJ2-7; d_call: TRBD1; v_call: TRBV9
cdr3_aa: CASSLTSNYGYTF; cdr3_nt: TGTGCCAGCAGTCTTACTTCTAACTATGGCTACACCTTC; clone_size: -; j_call: TRBJ1-2; d_call: -; v_call: TRBV28
cdr3_aa: CAISGRTSGGRAPHNTDTQYF; cdr3_nt: TGTGCCATCAGTGGAAGGACTAGCGGGGGCCGCGCCCCTCATAACACAGATACGCAGTATTTT; clone_size: -; j_call: TRBJ2-3; d_call: TRBD2; v_call: TRBV10-3
cdr3_aa: CASSIDGQGGYEQYF; cdr3_nt: TGTGCCAGTAGTATAGATGGGCAGGGGGGCTACGAGCAGTACTTC; clone_size: -; j_call: TRBJ2-7; d_call: -; v_call: TRBV19
cdr3_aa: CASETSIKETQYF; cdr3_nt: TGTGCCAGCGAGACTAGCATCAAAGAGACCCAGTACTTC; clone_size: -; j_call: TRBJ2-5; d_call: TRBD2; v_call: TRBV18
cdr3_aa: CASSQGRGDYNEQFF; cdr3_nt: TGTGCCAGCAGCCAGGGGCGGGGGGATTACAATGAGCAGTTCTTC; clone_size: -; j_call: TRBJ2-1; d_call: TRBD2; v_call: TRBV9
cdr3_aa: CASSERSGEDWDGYTF; cdr3_nt: TGTGCCAGCAGTGAAAGGTCTGGGGAGGACTGGGATGGCTACACCTTC; clone_size: -; j_call: TRBJ1-2; d_call: -; v_call: TRBV25-1
cdr3_aa: CASSLVQVSLLSSGANVLTF; cdr3_nt: TGCGCCAGCAGCTTGGTTCAGGTTTCGCTTCTAAGCTCTGGGGCCAACGTCCTGACTTTC; clone_size: -; j_call: TRBJ2-6; d_call: -; v_call: TRBV5-1
cdr3_aa: CASSRDSNSPLHF; cdr3_nt: TGTGCCAGCAGCCGGGACAGTAATTCACCCCTCCACTTT; clone_size: -; j_call: TRBJ1-6; d_call: TRBD1; v_call: TRBV7-2
cdr3_aa: CASSFQGPYTEAFF; cdr3_nt: TGCGCCAGCAGCTTTCAGGGGCCTTACACTGAAGCTTTCTTT; clone_size: -; j_call: TRBJ1-1; d_call: -; v_call: TRBV5-1
cdr3_aa: CASGGENTGELFF; cdr3_nt: TGTGCCAGCGGGGGCGAAAACACCGGGGAGCTGTTTTTT; clone_size: -; j_call: TRBJ2-2; d_call: -; v_call: TRBV9
cdr3_aa: CASSPPGQGLRAQYF; cdr3_nt: TGTGCCAGCAGCCCCCCCGGACAGGGCCTACGTGCGCAGTACTTC; clone_size: -; j_call: TRBJ2-7; d_call: TRBD1; v_call: TRBV7-2
cdr3_aa: CASSLQRGGQTQYF; cdr3_nt: TGTGCCAGCAGCTTACAGCGGGGGGGCCAGACCCAGTACTTC; clone_size: -; j_call: TRBJ2-5; d_call: TRBD2; v_call: TRBV7-2
cdr3_aa: CASSPTGTISTDTQYF; cdr3_nt: TGCGCCAGCAGCCCCACGGGTACCATTAGCACAGATACGCAGTATTTT; clone_size: -; j_call: TRBJ2-3; d_call: -; v_call: TRBV5-1
cdr3_aa: CASSKDRGGNGQPQHF; cdr3_nt: TGTGCCAGCAGTAAGGACAGGGGAGGCAATGGGCAGCCCCAGCATTTT; clone_size: -; j_call: TRBJ1-5; d_call: TRBD1; v_call: TRBV2
cdr3_aa: CSVEGGTGRPDYEQYF; cdr3_nt: TGCAGCGTTGAAGGGGGTACAGGGCGGCCGGACTACGAGCAGTACTTC; clone_size: -; j_call: TRBJ2-7; d_call: -; v_call: TRBV29-1
cdr3_aa: CASSPRLEAFF; cdr3_nt: TGTGCCAGCAGCCCGAGGCTTGAAGCTTTCTTT; clone_size: few; j_call: TRBJ1-1; d_call: -; v_call: TRBV5-6
cdr3_aa: CASSPRTADTQYF; cdr3_nt: TGTGCCAGCAGTCCCCGGACAGCAGATACGCAGTATTTT; clone_size: -; j_call: TRBJ2-3; d_call: -; v_call: TRBV27
cdr3_aa: CASSLGGTVDTQYF; cdr3_nt: TGTGCCAGCAGCTTAGGGGGGACTGTGGATACGCAGTATTTT; clone_size: -; j_call: TRBJ2-3; d_call: -; v_call: TRBV7-3
cdr3_aa: CAIRGDSSYNSPLHF; cdr3_nt: TGTGCCATCCGAGGGGACAGCTCCTATAATTCACCCCTCCACTTT; clone_size: -; j_call: TRBJ1-6; d_call: TRBD1; v_call: TRBV10-3
cdr3_aa: CASSPQAGAWETQYF; cdr3_nt: TGTGCCAGCAGCCCCCAGGCGGGGGCATGGGAGACCCAGTACTTC; clone_size: -; j_call: TRBJ2-5; d_call: -; v_call: TRBV11-2
cdr3_aa: CASSSGQQETQYF; cdr3_nt: TGTGCCAGCAGCTCGGGACAACAAGAGACCCAGTACTTC; clone_size: -; j_call: TRBJ2-5; d_call: -; v_call: TRBV5-4
cdr3_aa: CASTTDRVRTEAFF; cdr3_nt: TGTGCCAGCACCACTGACAGGGTACGGACTGAAGCTTTCTTT; clone_size: -; j_call: TRBJ1-1; d_call: TRBD1; v_call: TRBV7-2
cdr3_aa: CASRDNTGELFF; cdr3_nt: TGTGCCAGCAGGGACAATACCGGGGAGCTGTTTTTT; clone_size: -; j_call: TRBJ2-2; d_call: -; v_call: TRBV2
cdr3_aa: CATSPPSPAQGNIQYF; cdr3_nt: TGTGCCACCAGCCCTCCCTCCCCGGCCCAGGGGAACATTCAGTACTTC; clone_size: -; j_call: TRBJ2-4; d_call: -; v_call: TRBV15
cdr3_aa: CASSLGARNVGEQYF; cdr3_nt: TGTGCCAGCAGTTTGGGGGCCCGGAACGTGGGCGAGCAGTACTTC; clone_size: -; j_call: TRBJ2-7; d_call: -; v_call: TRBV28
cdr3_aa: CASRLRSGLSYEQYF; cdr3_nt: TGTGCCAGCAGACTAAGGTCCGGCCTCTCCTACGAGCAGTACTTC; clone_size: -; j_call: TRBJ2-7; d_call: -; v_call: TRBV28
cdr3_aa: CASSLVFTAEAFF; cdr3_nt: TGTGCCAGCAGCTTAGTCTTCACGGCTGAAGCTTTCTTT; clone_size: -; j_call: TRBJ1-1; d_call: -; v_call: TRBV7-9
cdr3_aa: CAISERGMAKNIQYF; cdr3_nt: TGTGCCATCAGTGAAAGGGGGATGGCCAAAAACATTCAGTACTTC; clone_size: few; j_call: TRBJ2-4; d_call: -; v_call: TRBV10-3
cdr3_aa: CASRYRGDTGELFF; cdr3_nt: TGTGCCAGCAGGTACAGGGGAGACACCGGGGAGCTGTTTTTT; clone_size: -; j_call: TRBJ2-2; d_call: TRBD1; v_call: TRBV2
cdr3_aa: CASSILGQGNTEAFF; cdr3_nt: TGTGCCAGTAGTATACTGGGACAGGGAAACACTGAAGCTTTCTTT; clone_size: few; j_call: TRBJ1-1; d_call: TRBD1; v_call: TRBV19
cdr3_aa: CASSEGDSGELFF; cdr3_nt: TGTGCCAGCAGTGAAGGGGACAGCGGGGAGCTGTTTTTT; clone_size: few; j_call: TRBJ2-2; d_call: TRBD1; v_call: TRBV6-1
cdr3_aa: CASSEGYRVGYTF; cdr3_nt: TGTGCCAGCAGTGAAGGTTACAGGGTTGGCTACACCTTC; clone_size: once; j_call: TRBJ1-2; d_call: -; v_call: TRBV6-1
cdr3_aa: CASSQMGAMGGRQYF; cdr3_nt: TGCGCCAGCAGCCAGATGGGAGCTATGGGGGGGAGGCAGTACTTC; clone_size: -; j_call: TRBJ2-7; d_call: TRBD2; v_call: TRBV4-3
cdr3_aa: CASSEERDSRYYGYTF; cdr3_nt: TGTGCCAGCAGTGAAGAGAGGGACAGCAGGTACTATGGCTACACCTTC; clone_size: once; j_call: TRBJ1-2; d_call: TRBD1; v_call: TRBV2
cdr3_aa: CASSSGGTRGYGYTF; cdr3_nt: TGTGCCAGCAGTTCCGGGGGGACTAGAGGCTATGGCTACACCTTC; clone_size: -; j_call: TRBJ1-2; d_call: -; v_call: TRBV28
cdr3_aa: CASSTNPTSTGELFF; cdr3_nt: TGTGCCAGCAGCACCAACCCGACATCCACCGGGGAGCTGTTTTTT; clone_size: -; j_call: TRBJ2-2; d_call: -; v_call: TRBV28
cdr3_aa: CASSENRRETQYF; cdr3_nt: TGTGCCAGCAGTGAAAATCGCAGAGAGACCCAGTACTTC; clone_size: -; j_call: TRBJ2-5; d_call: -; v_call: TRBV2
cdr3_aa: CASSFLTSGGATGELFF; cdr3_nt: TGCGCCAGCAGCTTCTTAACTAGCGGGGGAGCCACCGGGGAGCTGTTTTTT; clone_size: few; j_call: TRBJ2-2; d_call: TRBD2; v_call: TRBV5-1
cdr3_aa: CASSYWSVKCGEQYF; cdr3_nt: TGTGCCAGCAGTTACTGGTCAGTAAAATGTGGCGAGCAGTACTTC; clone_size: -; j_call: TRBJ2-7; d_call: -; v_call: TRBV6-7
cdr3_aa: CASGLSTGERAPQHF; cdr3_nt: TGTGCTAGTGGTTTGTCCACAGGAGAAAGGGCGCCCCAGCATTTT; clone_size: once; j_call: TRBJ1-5; d_call: -; v_call: TRBV12-5